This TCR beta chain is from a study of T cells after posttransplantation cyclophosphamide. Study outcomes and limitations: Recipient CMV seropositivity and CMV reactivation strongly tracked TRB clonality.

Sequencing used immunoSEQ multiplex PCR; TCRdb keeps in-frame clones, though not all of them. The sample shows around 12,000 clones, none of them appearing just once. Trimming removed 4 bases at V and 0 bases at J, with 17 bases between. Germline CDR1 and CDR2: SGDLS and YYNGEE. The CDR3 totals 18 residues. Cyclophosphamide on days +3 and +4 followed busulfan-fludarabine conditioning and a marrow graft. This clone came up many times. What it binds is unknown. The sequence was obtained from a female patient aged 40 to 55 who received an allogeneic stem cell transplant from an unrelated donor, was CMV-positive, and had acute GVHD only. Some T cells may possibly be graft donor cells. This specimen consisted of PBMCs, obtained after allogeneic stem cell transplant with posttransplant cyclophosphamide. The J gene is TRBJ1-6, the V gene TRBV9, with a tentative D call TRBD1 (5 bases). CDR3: CASSPQGRTSSYNSPLHF. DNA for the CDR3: TGTGCCAGCAGCCCCCAGGGCCGTACGAGCTCCTATAATTCACCCCTCCACTTT.